These 17 T cell receptor beta chains originate from one sample sequenced in a study of long-term antiretroviral therapy in people with HIV. Researchers report immunoSEQ v3.0 was run at survey level. The data were produced by immunoSEQ multiplex PCR, yet TCRdb's version contains in-frame clones alone and is incomplete. The table has approximately 29,000 clones, around nine tenths seen once. Sequencing used unsorted PBMCs, obtained 0.5 years after starting antiretroviral therapy. Receptors were obtained from a woman younger than 30 with HIV.

This clone was counted a few times. The J gene is TRBJ1-2, the V gene TRBV9, with a weak D call TRBD1 (5 bases). Trimming took off 0 bases at V and 2 bases at J, with 11 bases between the two ends. Germline lookup yields CDR1 SGDLS and CDR2 YYNGEE. The CDR3 sequence is 15 residues long. CDR3 loop: CASSVGGGENYGYTF. CDR3 sequence (DNA): TGTGCCAGCAGCGTAGGTGGGGGGGAGAACTATGGCTACACCTTC.

This chain connects TRBV19 to TRBJ2-1; 12 positions agree with TRBD1. The CDR3 has 16 amino acids. Losses at the gene ends were 4 bases for V and 6 bases for J; bases not matched to a gene: 7. Germline V lookup: CDR1 LNHDA, CDR2 SQIVND (reference sequence). The CDR3 DNA sequence: TGTGCCAGTAGTACTACCGGGACAGGGGGCTTCAATGAGCAGTTCTTC. Protein: CASSTTGTGGFNEQFF.

This chain connects TRBV6-4 to TRBJ2-2; 9 bases are a match to TRBD1. The CDR3 extends over 16 amino acids. Germline-derived CDR1 and CDR2 are MRHNA and SNTAGT. V dropped 0 bases and J dropped 1; count of bases not matched to a gene: 0. The CDR3 sequence: CASSDSGQGNTGELFF. For the CDR3, the DNA is TGTGCCAGCAGTGACTCGGGACAGGGGAACACCGGGGAGCTGTTTTTT.

This clone was picked up a small number of times. The chain couples TRBV19 to TRBJ2-5; 10 bases are shared with TRBD2. The CDR3 is made up of 15 amino acids. Germline V gene lookup returns CDR1 LNHDA and CDR2 SQIVND (reference sequence). The V gene end was trimmed by 5 bases and the J gene end by 4 bases; junction bases not matched to a gene: 7. The CDR3 is CASSFTSGTGETQYF. The CDR3 nucleotides are TGTGCCAGTAGTTTTACTAGCGGGACGGGAGAGACCCAGTACTTC.

This rearrangement joins TRBV5-8 to TRBJ2-7, with 8 bases fitting TRBD1. The CDR3 loop spans 15 amino acids. Germline V CDR1 and CDR2: SGHTS, YDEGEE. The V gene end was trimmed by 4 bases and the J gene end by 0 bases; junction bases not matched to a gene: 6. The CDR3 sequence is CASSRDRYLSYEQYF. CDR3 nucleotide sequence: TGTGCCAGCAGCCGGGACAGGTACCTCTCCTACGAGCAGTACTTC.

V usage is TRBV4-3 and J usage is TRBJ2-3, with 7 bases matching TRBD2. The CDR3 length is 17 residues. The ends lost 0 bases at V and 0 bases at J; junction bases unmatched: 6. Looked up from germline, CDR1 is LGHNA and CDR2 is YSLEER. DNA of the CDR3: TGCGCCAGCAGCCAAGATATAGATAGCGGGAGCACAGATACGCAGTATTTT. Translation: CASSQDIDSGSTDTQYF.

For the CDR3, the DNA is TGCGCCAGCAGCGCCTCCGGGACAGGGGGCGCGAGTTACGCCGGGGAGCTGTTTTTT. It codes for CASSASGTGGASYAGELFF. V gene TRBV5-1 combines with J gene TRBJ2-2; TRBD1 matches at 12 bases. This CDR3 has 19 residues. Trimming removed 4 bases from V and 6 bases from J; junction bases left unmatched: 16. Germline V CDR1 and CDR2: SGHRS, YFSETQ.

V is TRBV5-8 and J is TRBJ2-5, with a weak D call TRBD1 (6 bases). This CDR3 region has 16 residues. Germline V gene data show CDR1 as SGHTS and CDR2 as YDEGEE. V was pared by 0 bases and J by 2 bases, with 14 bases between. CDR3 protein: CASSLGRGNRQETQYF. The CDR3 nucleotides read TGTGCCAGCAGCTTGGGAAGGGGGAACCGACAAGAGACCCAGTACTTC.

The chain couples TRBV4-3 to TRBJ2-1, with 10 bases aligning to TRBD2. The CDR3 runs to 16 residues. In germline, CDR1 is LGHNA, CDR2 YSLEER. The V segment lost 0 bases and the J segment 7 bases; nucleotides outside the gene matches: 6. The CDR3 reads CASSQEWLAGENEQFF. CDR3 nucleotide sequence: TGCGCCAGCAGCCAAGAGTGGCTAGCGGGAGAAAATGAGCAGTTCTTC.

The rearrangement joins TRBV2 to TRBJ2-2; 9 bases are shared with TRBD1. CDR1 is SNHLY and CDR2 is FYNNEI in the germline V gene. Losses at the gene ends were 8 bases for V and 0 bases for J; bases not matched to a gene: 7. This CDR3 is built from 16 residues. The CDR3 here is CASRDRELSNTGELFF. The CDR3 DNA sequence: TGTGCCAGCCGGGACAGGGAGTTATCGAACACCGGGGAGCTGTTTTTT.

The V call is TRBV12-5, the J call TRBJ2-1; the D gene is possibly TRBD1 (6 bases). V was trimmed by 1 base and J by 4 bases, leaving 11 bases between them. The CDR3 is 15 amino acids. CDR1 LGHNT and CDR2 FRNRAP come from the germline V gene. CDR3 region: CASGLDRVGYNEQFF. For the CDR3, the DNA is TGTGCTAGTGGTTTGGACAGGGTGGGTTACAATGAGCAGTTCTTC.

The chain uses TRBV18 and TRBJ2-5; 8 bases match TRBD2. Germline V gene lookup returns CDR1 KGHSH and CDR2 LQKENI. This CDR3 contains 14 residues. Germline trimming cut 2 bases from V and 2 bases from J; bases unmatched to any gene: 1. As DNA, the CDR3 is TGTGCCAGCTCACCAGGGACTAGACAAGAGACCCAGTACTTC. It codes for CASSPGTRQETQYF.

This chain connects TRBV9 to TRBJ1-4; 7 positions match TRBD1. Germline loops: CDR1 SGDLS, CDR2 YYNGEE. The CDR3 is 15 residues long. Trimming took 2 bases from V and 5 from J; bases not matched to a gene: 6. Here the CDR3 reads CASSVLDRENEKLFF. CDR3 DNA sequence: TGTGCCAGCAGCGTGTTAGACAGGGAAAATGAAAAACTGTTTTTT.

This rearrangement joins TRBV2 to TRBJ2-1, with 7 bases lining up with TRBD2. V lost 11 bases and J lost 6; bases outside the gene matches: 16. CDR3 length: 15 residues. Germline V gene data show CDR1 as SNHLY and CDR2 as FYNNEI. CDR3 amino acids: CACWERDTRGNEQFF. Here the CDR3 DNA reads TGTGCCTGTTGGGAGCGGGATACTAGGGGCAATGAGCAGTTCTTC.

The rearrangement joins TRBV9 to TRBJ1-2, with D perhaps matching TRBD1 (5 bases). Trimming cost V 6 bases and J 0 bases, with 21 bases left between them. CDR1 and CDR2 from the germline V gene are SGDLS and YYNGEE. The CDR3 has 17 amino acids. CDR3 nucleotide sequence: TGTGCCAGCACCCCGGGACTGAGTACCTCAGCTAACTATGGCTACACCTTC. Amino acids: CASTPGLSTSANYGYTF. Complete variable domain (other parts from reference TRBV9 and TRBJ1-2): DSGVTQTPKHLITATGQRVTLRCSPRSGDLSVYWYQQSLDQGLQFLIQYYNGEERAKGNILERFSAQQFPDLHSELNLSSLELGDSALYFCASTPGLSTSANYGYTFGSGTRLTVV.

The J gene is TRBJ2-7, the V gene TRBV9; 12 bases fit TRBD1. From germline, CDR1 is SGDLS and CDR2 YYNGEE. There are 15 residues in the CDR3. V dropped 4 bases and J dropped 4; count of bases not matched to a gene: 6. CDR3 sequence: CASSPGTGGVYEQYF. CDR3 coding DNA: TGTGCCAGCAGCCCCGGGACAGGGGGCGTATACGAGCAGTACTTC. Variable domain in full (rest from reference TRBV9 and TRBJ2-7): DSGVTQTPKHLITATGQRVTLRCSPRSGDLSVYWYQQSLDQGLQFLIQYYNGEERAKGNILERFSAQQFPDLHSELNLSSLELGDSALYFCASSPGTGGVYEQYFGPGTRLTVT.

This chain joins TRBV9 and TRBJ2-7; 7 positions match TRBD1. The trim removed 3 bases at V and 5 bases at J, leaving 5 bases unmatched. The CDR3 contains 13 residues. CDR1 and CDR2 from the germline V gene are SGDLS and YYNGEE. This CDR3 reads CASSGIQGHEQYF. CDR3 nucleotides: TGTGCCAGCAGCGGGATACAGGGGCACGAGCAGTACTTC.